A single sample is the source of the 2 T cell receptor beta chains below, sequenced in a study of cytomegalovirus exposure and HLA in healthy donors. PCR employed 60 Vbeta and 13 Jbeta primers. Some clones are missing from TCRdb's copy, which holds only in-frame ones; the method was immunoSEQ multiplex PCR. The sample consists of 200,000 to 250,000 clones, over 65% of them appearing once. What was sequenced was PBMCs. The receptors shown here come from a woman aged 60-70 years in good health and CMV-seropositive.

The chain is built from TRBV4-3 and TRBJ1-3; TRBD1 agrees at 8 bases. Germline CDR1 LGHNA, CDR2 YSLEER. The CDR3 has 19 residues. Trimming took 0 bases from V and 0 from J; bases not matched to a gene: 10. The CDR3 reads CASSQEWLQGGHSGNTIYF. The DNA for the CDR3 is TGCGCCAGCAGCCAAGAGTGGTTACAGGGGGGCCACTCTGGAAACACCATATATTTT.

This clone has only one observation. This sequence joins TRBV11-2 and TRBJ2-1; 7 bases are a match to TRBD1. Germline V lookup: CDR1 SGHAT, CDR2 FQNNGV. The CDR3 extends over 13 amino acids. Germline trimming cut 5 bases from V and 7 bases from J; bases unmatched to any gene: 5. CDR3 amino acids: CASSIGTENEQFF. CDR3 sequence (DNA): TGTGCCAGCAGCATAGGGACAGAAAATGAGCAGTTCTTC.